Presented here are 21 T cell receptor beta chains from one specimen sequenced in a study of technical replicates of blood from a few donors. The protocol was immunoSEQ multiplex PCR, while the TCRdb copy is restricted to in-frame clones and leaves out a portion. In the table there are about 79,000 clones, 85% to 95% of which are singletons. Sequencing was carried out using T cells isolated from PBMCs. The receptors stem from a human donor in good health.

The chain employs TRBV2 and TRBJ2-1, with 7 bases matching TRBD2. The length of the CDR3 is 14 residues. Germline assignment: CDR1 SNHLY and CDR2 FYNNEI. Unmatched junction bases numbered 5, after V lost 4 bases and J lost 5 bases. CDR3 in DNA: TGTGCCAGCAGTGTTGGTAGCGGGCACAATGAGCAGTTCTTC. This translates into CASSVGSGHNEQFF.

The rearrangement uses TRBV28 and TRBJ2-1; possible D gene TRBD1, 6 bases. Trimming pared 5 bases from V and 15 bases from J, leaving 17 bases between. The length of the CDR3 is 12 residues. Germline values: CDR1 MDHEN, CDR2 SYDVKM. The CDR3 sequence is CASSTDTGKLFF. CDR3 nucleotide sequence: TGTGCCAGCAGTACTGACACAGGGAAACTGTTCTTC.

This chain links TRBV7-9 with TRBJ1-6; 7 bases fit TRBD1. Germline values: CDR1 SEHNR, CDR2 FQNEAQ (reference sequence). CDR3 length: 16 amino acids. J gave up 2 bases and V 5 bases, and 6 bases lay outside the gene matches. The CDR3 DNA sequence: TGTGCCAGCAGCGCCCGGGACAGACCCTATAATTCACCCCTCCACTTT. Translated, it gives CASSARDRPYNSPLHF.

The CDR3 DNA reads TGCGCCAGCAGTAGGTCAGGGGCCGAGGAAAAACTGTTTTTT. Translated: CASSRSGAEEKLFF. The chain combines TRBV10-2 with TRBJ1-4, with D perhaps matching TRBD1 (6 bases). The V end was cut by 5 bases, the J end by 8 bases, with 15 bases between. The CDR3 loop spans 14 amino acids. Germline lookup yields CDR1 WSHSY and CDR2 SAAADI.

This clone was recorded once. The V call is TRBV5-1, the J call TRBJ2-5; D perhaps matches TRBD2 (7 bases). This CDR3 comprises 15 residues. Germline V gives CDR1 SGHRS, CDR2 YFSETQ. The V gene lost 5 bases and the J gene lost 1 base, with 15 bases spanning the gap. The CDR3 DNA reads TGCGCCAGCAGGGGGGACGGGGGGCTCCAAGAGACCCAGTACTTC. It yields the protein CASRGDGGLQETQYF.

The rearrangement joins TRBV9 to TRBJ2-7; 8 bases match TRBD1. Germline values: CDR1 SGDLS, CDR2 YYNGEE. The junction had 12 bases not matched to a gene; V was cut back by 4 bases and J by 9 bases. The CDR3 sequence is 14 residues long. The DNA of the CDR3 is TGTGCCAGCAGCTCAGGACAGGGAATTACGCTGCAGTACTTC. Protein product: CASSSGQGITLQYF.

The CDR3 sequence: CASSHLGSGVHEQYF. The CDR3 coding sequence is TGTGCCAGCAGCCACCTCGGTAGCGGGGTACACGAGCAGTACTTC. The chain couples TRBV5-4 to TRBJ2-7; 8 nucleotides agree with TRBD2. Germline V CDR1 and CDR2: SGHNT, YYREEE (reference sequence). The CDR3 consists of 15 residues. The J segment lost 5 bases and the V segment lost 4 bases, leaving 11 bases of the junction unmatched.

For the CDR3, the DNA is TGTGCCAGCAGTTTATCGTACGGGAGCTCCTACAATGAGCAGTTCTTC. This encodes CASSLSYGSSYNEQFF. J is TRBJ2-1 and V is TRBV27, with D possibly being TRBD2 (6 bases). Germline assignment: CDR1 MNHEY and CDR2 SMNVEV (reference sequence). This CDR3 is built from 16 residues. The V end lost 0 bases, the J end lost 0 bases, and 9 bases lay between the germline ends.

CDR3 in DNA: TGCAGCGTTGGGGGACAGGGGAAATACGAGCAGTACTTC. The encoded protein is CSVGGQGKYEQYF. The chain carries TRBV29-1 and TRBJ2-7; TRBD1 aligns across 10 bases. The CDR3 totals 13 residues. With V trimmed by 4 bases and J by 4 bases, 4 bases remained unmatched. Germline V gene sequence: CDR1 SQVTM, CDR2 ANQGSEA.

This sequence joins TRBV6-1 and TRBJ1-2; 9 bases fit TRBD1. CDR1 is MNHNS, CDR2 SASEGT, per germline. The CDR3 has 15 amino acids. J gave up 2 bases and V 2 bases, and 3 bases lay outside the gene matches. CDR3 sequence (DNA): TGTGCCAGCAGTGAACAGACAGGGGGAAACTATGGCTACACCTTC. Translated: CASSEQTGGNYGYTF.

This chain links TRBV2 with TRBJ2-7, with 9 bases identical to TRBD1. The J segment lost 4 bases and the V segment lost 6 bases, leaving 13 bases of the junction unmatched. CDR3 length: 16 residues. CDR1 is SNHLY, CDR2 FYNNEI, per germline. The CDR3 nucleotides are TGTGCCAGCAGCCTCATGGCGGGACAGGGTTCTTACGAGCAGTACTTC. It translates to CASSLMAGQGSYEQYF.

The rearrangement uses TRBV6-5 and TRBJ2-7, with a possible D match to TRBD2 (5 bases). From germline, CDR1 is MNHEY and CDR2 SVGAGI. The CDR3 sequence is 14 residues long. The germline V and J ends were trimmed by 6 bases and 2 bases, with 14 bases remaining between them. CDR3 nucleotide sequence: TGTGCCAGCAGGGTTAACAGCGGTGCCTACGAGCAGTACTTC. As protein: CASRVNSGAYEQYF.

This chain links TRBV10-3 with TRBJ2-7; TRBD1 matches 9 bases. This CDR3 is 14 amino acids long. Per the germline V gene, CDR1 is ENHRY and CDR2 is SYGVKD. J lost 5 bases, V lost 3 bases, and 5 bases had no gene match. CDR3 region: CAISEADRGDEQYF. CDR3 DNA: TGTGCCATCAGTGAAGCGGACAGGGGCGACGAGCAGTACTTC.

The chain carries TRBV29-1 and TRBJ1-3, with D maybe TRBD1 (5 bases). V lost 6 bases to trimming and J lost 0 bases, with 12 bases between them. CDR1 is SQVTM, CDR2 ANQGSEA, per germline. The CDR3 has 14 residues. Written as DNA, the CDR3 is TGCAGCGTGGGGTGGGGCTACTCTGGAAACACCATATATTTT. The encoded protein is CSVGWGYSGNTIYF.

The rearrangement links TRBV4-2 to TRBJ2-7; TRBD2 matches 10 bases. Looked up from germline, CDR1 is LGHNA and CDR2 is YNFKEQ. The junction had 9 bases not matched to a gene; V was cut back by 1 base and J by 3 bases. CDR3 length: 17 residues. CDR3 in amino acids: CASSQVSVASGSYEQYF. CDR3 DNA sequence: TGTGCCAGCAGCCAAGTGAGTGTGGCTAGCGGGAGCTACGAGCAGTACTTC.

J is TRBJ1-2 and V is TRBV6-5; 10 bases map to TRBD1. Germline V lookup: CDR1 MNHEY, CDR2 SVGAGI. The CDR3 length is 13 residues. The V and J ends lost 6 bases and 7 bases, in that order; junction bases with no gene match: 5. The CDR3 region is CASSRDRGGGYTF. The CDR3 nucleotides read TGTGCCAGCAGCCGGGACAGGGGTGGTGGCTACACCTTC.

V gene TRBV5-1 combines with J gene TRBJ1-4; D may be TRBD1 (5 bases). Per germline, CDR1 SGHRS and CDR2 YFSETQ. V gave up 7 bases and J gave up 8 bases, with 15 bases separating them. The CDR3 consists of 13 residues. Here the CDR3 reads CASRQPPGEKLFF. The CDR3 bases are TGCGCCAGCCGGCAACCACCAGGGGAAAAACTGTTTTTT.

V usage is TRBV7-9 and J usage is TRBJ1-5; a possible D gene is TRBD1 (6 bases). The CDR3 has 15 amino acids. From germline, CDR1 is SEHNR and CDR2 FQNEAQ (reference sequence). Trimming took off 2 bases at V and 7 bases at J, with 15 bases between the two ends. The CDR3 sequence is CASSLYGGSPQPQHF. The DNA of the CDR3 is TGTGCCAGCAGCTTATATGGGGGCAGCCCGCAGCCCCAGCATTTT.

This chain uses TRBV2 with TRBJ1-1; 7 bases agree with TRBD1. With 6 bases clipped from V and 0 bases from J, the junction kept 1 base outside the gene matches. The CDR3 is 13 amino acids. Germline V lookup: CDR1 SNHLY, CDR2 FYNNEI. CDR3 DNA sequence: TGTGCCAGCAGGGACAGGCTGAACACTGAAGCTTTCTTT. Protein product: CASRDRLNTEAFF.

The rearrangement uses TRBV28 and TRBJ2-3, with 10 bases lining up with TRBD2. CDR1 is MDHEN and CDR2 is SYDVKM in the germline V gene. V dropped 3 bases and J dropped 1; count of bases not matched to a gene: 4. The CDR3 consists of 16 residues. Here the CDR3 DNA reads TGTGCCAGCAGTTTCGTCCTAGCGGGAGGCACAGATACGCAGTATTTT. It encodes CASSFVLAGGTDTQYF.

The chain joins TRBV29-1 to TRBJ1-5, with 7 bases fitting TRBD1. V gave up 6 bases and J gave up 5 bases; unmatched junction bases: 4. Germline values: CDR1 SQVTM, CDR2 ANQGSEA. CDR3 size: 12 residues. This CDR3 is CSVGDRDQPQHF. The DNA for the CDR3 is TGCAGCGTGGGCGACAGGGATCAGCCCCAGCATTTT.